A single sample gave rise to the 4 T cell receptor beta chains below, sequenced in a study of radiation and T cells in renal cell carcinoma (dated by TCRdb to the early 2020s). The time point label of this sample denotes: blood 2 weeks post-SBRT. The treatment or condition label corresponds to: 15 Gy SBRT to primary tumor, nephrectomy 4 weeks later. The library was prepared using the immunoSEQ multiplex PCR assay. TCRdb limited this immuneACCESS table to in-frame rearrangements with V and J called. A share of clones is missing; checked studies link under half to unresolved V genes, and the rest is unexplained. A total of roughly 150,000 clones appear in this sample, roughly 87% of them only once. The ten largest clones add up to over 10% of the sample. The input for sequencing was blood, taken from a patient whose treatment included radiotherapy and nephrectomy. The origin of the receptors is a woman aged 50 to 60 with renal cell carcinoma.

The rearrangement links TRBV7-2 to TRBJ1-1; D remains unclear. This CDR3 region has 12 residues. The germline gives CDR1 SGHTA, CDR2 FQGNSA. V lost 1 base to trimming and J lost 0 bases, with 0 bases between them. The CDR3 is CASSLVNTEAFF. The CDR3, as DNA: TGTGCCAGCAGCTTAGTGAACACTGAAGCTTTCTTT.

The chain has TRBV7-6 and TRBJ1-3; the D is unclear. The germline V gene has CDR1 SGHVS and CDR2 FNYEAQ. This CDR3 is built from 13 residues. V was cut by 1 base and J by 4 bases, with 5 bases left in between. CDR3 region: CASSLGVGNTIYF. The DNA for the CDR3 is TGTGCCAGCAGCTTAGGCGTGGGAAACACCATATATTTT.

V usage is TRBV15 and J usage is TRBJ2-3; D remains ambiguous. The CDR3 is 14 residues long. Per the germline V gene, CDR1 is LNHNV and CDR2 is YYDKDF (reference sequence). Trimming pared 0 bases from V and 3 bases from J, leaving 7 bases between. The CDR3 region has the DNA TGTGCCACCAGCAGAGATCCGACTACAGATACGCAGTATTTT. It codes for CATSRDPTTDTQYF.

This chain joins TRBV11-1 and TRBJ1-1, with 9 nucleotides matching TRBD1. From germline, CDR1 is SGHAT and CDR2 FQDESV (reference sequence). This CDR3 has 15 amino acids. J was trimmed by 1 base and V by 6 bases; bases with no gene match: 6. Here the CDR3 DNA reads TGTGCCAGCAGGACCGGACAGGGGAGGAACACTGAAGCTTTCTTT. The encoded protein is CASRTGQGRNTEAFF.